Listed here are 2 T cell receptor beta chains from one sample, sequenced in a study of blood T cell repertoires in COVID-19. TCRdb's table, derived via immunoSEQ multiplex PCR, lists solely in-frame clones and lacks some. Of more than 200,000 clones listed, under 85% are singletons. The sequenced sample consisted of peripheral blood. The receptors shown here come from a middle-aged woman with active or convalescent COVID-19.

The chain couples TRBV2 to TRBJ2-3; TRBD2 aligns across 8 bases. The germline V gene has CDR1 SNHLY and CDR2 FYNNEI. This CDR3 contains 14 residues. J lost 4 bases, V lost 7 bases, and 7 bases had no gene match. The CDR3 region has the DNA TGTGCCAGCAAAGAGAACGGGGGGGCAGATACGCAGTATTTT. Translated, it gives CASKENGGADTQYF.

This chain joins TRBV4-2 and TRBJ2-3, with 9 bases aligning to TRBD2. The CDR3 is 18 residues long. Germline values: CDR1 LGHNA, CDR2 YNFKEQ. With 0 bases clipped from V and 2 bases from J, the junction kept 9 bases outside the gene matches. This CDR3 reads CASSQDKGGGDNTDTQYF. The CDR3 DNA is TGTGCCAGCAGCCAAGATAAGGGCGGGGGGGACAACACAGATACGCAGTATTTT.